These 22 T cell receptor beta chains were sequenced from one sample in a study of cytomegalovirus exposure and HLA in healthy donors. The PCR was carried out with 60 Vbeta primers and 13 Jbeta primers. Here immunoSEQ multiplex PCR was the method, and the copy in TCRdb shows in-frame clones only, minus some. The sample contains 65,000 to 100,000 clones, around 75% of which appear only once. The sample comprised PBMCs. These receptors originate from a woman in her 40s in good health and CMV-seropositive.

The chain is built from TRBV5-4 and TRBJ2-2; tentative D call: TRBD1 (7 bases). From germline, CDR1 is SGHNT and CDR2 YYREEE (reference sequence). This CDR3 is built from 16 residues. The V and J ends lost 7 bases and 5 bases respectively, with 21 bases between them. In nucleotides, the CDR3 is TGTGCCAGCGGGGGGCCCGGGACAGTCGGTACCGGGGAGCTGTTTTTT. Its translation: CASGGPGTVGTGELFF. Variable domain in full (rest from reference TRBV5-4 and TRBJ2-2): ETGVTQSPTHLIKTRGQQVTLRCSSQSGHNTVSWYQQALGQGPQFIFQYYREEENGRGNFPPRFSGLQFPNYSSELNVNALELDDSALYLCASGGPGTVGTGELFFGEGSRLTVL.

This rearrangement joins TRBV6-1 to TRBJ1-3; TRBD1 aligns across 7 bases. Trimming cost V 2 bases and J 2 bases; bases outside gene matches: 12. The CDR3 runs to 18 residues. Germline loops: CDR1 MNHNS, CDR2 SASEGT. This CDR3 is CASSERRDSDTPGNTIYF. CDR3 coding DNA: TGTGCCAGCAGTGAACGGAGGGACAGCGATACCCCTGGAAACACCATATATTTT.

The chain couples TRBV2 to TRBJ1-1; tentative D call: TRBD1 (5 bases). Germline V gene lookup returns CDR1 SNHLY and CDR2 FYNNEI. The V gene lost 1 base and the J gene lost 5 bases, with 5 bases spanning the gap. This CDR3 region has 12 residues. CDR3 sequence (DNA): TGTGCCAGCAGTGAAGAGGGGACTGAAGCTTTCTTT. Translating it yields CASSEEGTEAFF. The entire variable domain, with the rest obtained from reference TRBV2 and TRBJ1-1, is as follows: EPEVTQTPSHQVTQMGQEVILRCVPISNHLYFYWYRQILGQKVEFLVSFYNNEISEKSEIFDDQFSVERPDGSNFTLKIRSTKLEDSAMYFCASSEEGTEAFFGQGTRLTVV.

The chain has TRBV6-1 and TRBJ1-1; no definite D call. The CDR3 covers 10 residues. Trimming took off 6 bases at V and 3 bases at J, with 2 bases between the two ends. Germline V CDR1 and CDR2: MNHNS, SASEGT. The CDR3, as DNA: TGTGCCAGCAGCTACACTGAAGCTTTCTTT. It encodes CASSYTEAFF.

V is TRBV29-1 and J is TRBJ1-1; possibly TRBD1 for D (6 bases). The germline V gene has CDR1 SQVTM and CDR2 ANQGSEA. The CDR3 spans 17 residues. Deletions cut 3 bases from V and 5 bases from J, with 25 bases between. CDR3 DNA sequence: TGCAGCGTTGATGGGTGGGGGCAGGGCCGAAGAAAGACTGAAGCTTTCTTT. Protein product: CSVDGWGQGRRKTEAFF.

The V and J genes are TRBV6-1 and TRBJ1-3; 8 nucleotides align to TRBD1. The CDR3 is made up of 15 amino acids. V lost 6 bases, J lost 0 bases, and 4 bases stayed unmatched. Germline-derived CDR1 and CDR2 are MNHNS and SASEGT. CDR3 loop: CASRATGGSGNTIYF. CDR3 coding DNA: TGTGCCAGCAGGGCCACAGGGGGCTCTGGAAACACCATATATTTT.

This clone was counted only a few times. The genes are TRBV18 and TRBJ1-6; D remains unclear. The CDR3 length is 14 residues. V lost 3 bases and J 4 bases, leaving 7 bases between the germline ends. Germline CDR1 KGHSH, CDR2 LQKENI. The CDR3 sequence is CASSPASYNSPLHF. The DNA of the CDR3 is TGTGCCAGCTCACCCGCGTCATATAATTCACCCCTCCACTTT.

The chain links TRBV18 to TRBJ1-5, with D perhaps matching TRBD1 (6 bases). With 3 bases removed from V and 2 bases from J, the gap between germline ends came to 11 bases. From germline, CDR1 is KGHSH and CDR2 LQKENI. CDR3 size: 15 residues. CDR3 amino acids: CASSPSGVGNQPQHF. The CDR3 DNA is TGTGCCAGCTCACCCTCAGGGGTTGGCAATCAGCCCCAGCATTTT. Supplemented by reference TRBV18 and TRBJ1-5, the full variable domain reads NAGVMQNPRHLVRRRGQEARLRCSPMKGHSHVYWYRQLPEEGLKFMVYLQKENIIDESGMPKERFSAEFPKEGPSILRIQQVVRGDSAAYFCASSPSGVGNQPQHFGDGTRLSIL.

The chain couples TRBV4-2 to TRBJ2-1; 14 bases are shared with TRBD2. The CDR3 loop spans 17 amino acids. Germline CDR1 reads LGHNA; CDR2 reads YNFKEQ. Trimming cost V 0 bases and J 7 bases; bases outside gene matches: 5. CDR3 nucleotide sequence: TGTGCCAGCAGCCAAGATTGGGGACTAGCGGGAGTAAATGAGCAGTTCTTC. This codes for CASSQDWGLAGVNEQFF.

J is TRBJ1-2 and V is TRBV5-6; tentative D call: TRBD1 (6 bases). The CDR3 has 16 residues. Germline CDR1 reads SGHDT; CDR2 reads YYEEEE. V was cut by 2 bases and J by 4 bases, with 18 bases left in between. The CDR3 loop reads CASSFGASGAVYGYTF. In DNA, the CDR3 is TGTGCCAGCAGCTTTGGGGCTTCAGGGGCGGTCTATGGCTACACCTTC.

Worth noting for this clone: The same CDR3 arises from other DNA sequences in this sample as well. V usage is TRBV10-3 and J usage is TRBJ2-3; 12 bases are shared with TRBD2. V gave up 3 bases and J gave up 4 bases; unmatched junction bases: 5. This CDR3 is 16 amino acids long. The germline V gene encodes CDR1 ENHRY and CDR2 SYGVKD. CDR3 residues: CAISDGLAGRADTQYF. The CDR3 DNA follows: TGTGCCATCAGTGACGGACTAGCGGGACGTGCAGATACGCAGTATTTT.

The sample holds one count of this clone. CDR3 protein: CASSMWGRDYEQYF. CDR3 DNA: TGTGCCAGTAGTATGTGGGGTCGGGACTACGAGCAGTACTTC. The gene calls are TRBV19 and TRBJ2-7, with D maybe TRBD2 (5 bases). CDR1 LNHDA and CDR2 SQIVND come from the germline V gene (reference sequence). This CDR3 is 14 amino acids long. The V end lost 3 bases, the J end lost 3 bases, and 12 bases lay between the germline ends.

V and J are TRBV27 and TRBJ2-3; possible D gene TRBD1, 6 bases. This CDR3 region has 13 residues. With 5 bases removed from V and 7 bases from J, the gap between germline ends came to 13 bases. CDR1 is MNHEY, CDR2 SMNVEV, per germline (reference sequence). CDR3 bases: TGTGCCAGCAGTCCCAAACAGGGATATACGCAGTATTTT. This sequence encodes CASSPKQGYTQYF.

V and J are TRBV4-1 and TRBJ1-1; D uncertain. The ends were cut back, 3 bases at V and 11 bases at J, with 13 bases in the middle. The germline CDR1 and CDR2 sequences are MGHRA and YSYEKL. The CDR3 sequence is 12 residues long. The CDR3 region is CASSQPAPEAFF. For the CDR3, the DNA is TGCGCCAGCAGCCAGCCGGCCCCGGAGGCTTTCTTT.

The V call is TRBV2, the J call TRBJ1-1, with no clear D. This CDR3 contains 14 residues. Per germline, CDR1 SNHLY and CDR2 FYNNEI. Trimming shortened V by 6 bases and J by 4 bases, and 15 bases separated the two germline ends. The DNA of the CDR3 is TGTGCCAGCAGGGAGGATGGGTCGACCACTGAAGCTTTCTTT. Protein product: CASREDGSTTEAFF.

The rearrangement uses TRBV25-1 and TRBJ1-2, with a weak D call TRBD1 (5 bases). The CDR3 is made up of 16 amino acids. The V end was cut by 3 bases, the J end by 2 bases, with 16 bases between. Germline V CDR1 and CDR2: MGHDK, SYGVNS. The CDR3 region has the DNA TGTGCCAGCAGTGATAGGCAGGGCCTAAAGAACTATGGCTACACCTTC. Amino acid sequence: CASSDRQGLKNYGYTF.

The J gene is TRBJ1-5, the V gene TRBV10-3; 12 bases line up with TRBD1. V trimming: 6 bases; J trimming: 2 bases; junction bases outside the gene matches: 11. The CDR3 spans 18 residues. CDR1 and CDR2 from the germline V gene are ENHRY and SYGVKD. In DNA form, the CDR3 reads TGTGCCATCAGCGAACCCGGGGACAGGGGGCTGGGCAATCAGCCCCAGCATTTT. The encoded protein is CAISEPGDRGLGNQPQHF.

The V call is TRBV6-5, the J call TRBJ2-7, with TRBD1 as a possible D gene (6 bases). Trimming removed 5 bases at V and 7 bases at J, with 9 bases between. The length of the CDR3 is 11 residues. CDR1 and CDR2 (germline): MNHEY, SVGAGI. CDR3 nucleotides: TGTGCCAGCAGTACAGGGTTTGAGCAGTACTTC. Amino acid sequence: CASSTGFEQYF.

This clone appeared a few times. The chain couples TRBV6-5 to TRBJ1-2; D is unresolved. V was cut by 5 bases and J by 4 bases, with 17 bases left in between. Looked up from germline, CDR1 is MNHEY and CDR2 is SVGAGI. This CDR3 spans 15 amino acids. Here the CDR3 reads CASSARRTNFYGYTF. DNA of the CDR3: TGTGCCAGCAGTGCCCGACGGACTAATTTCTATGGCTACACCTTC.

The chain uses TRBV7-3 and TRBJ1-2; 7 bases are a match to TRBD1. Unmatched junction bases numbered 6, after V lost 2 bases and J lost 3 bases. Germline lookup yields CDR1 SGHTA and CDR2 FQGTGA. The CDR3 totals 15 residues. The CDR3 sequence: CASSLEPTGDYGYTF. CDR3 bases: TGTGCCAGCAGCTTAGAGCCTACAGGGGACTATGGCTACACCTTC.

The chain links TRBV27 to TRBJ1-2; 8 bases align to TRBD1. Per germline, CDR1 MNHEY and CDR2 SMNVEV (reference sequence). CDR3 size: 16 residues. With 2 bases clipped from V and 3 bases from J, the junction kept 8 bases outside the gene matches. DNA of the CDR3: TGTGCCAGCAGTTTAACAGGGGGAGTCCTTCACTATGGCTACACCTTC. Its translation is CASSLTGGVLHYGYTF.

This clone came up a few times. The rearrangement uses TRBV19 and TRBJ2-5, with TRBD2 as a possible D gene (5 bases). V lost 0 bases and J lost 4, with 12 bases in between. The CDR3 sequence is 15 residues long. Per the germline V gene, CDR1 is LNHDA and CDR2 is SQIVND (reference sequence). The CDR3 region is CASSIDPKRVETQYF. CDR3 DNA: TGTGCCAGTAGTATAGACCCGAAGAGGGTAGAGACCCAGTACTTC.